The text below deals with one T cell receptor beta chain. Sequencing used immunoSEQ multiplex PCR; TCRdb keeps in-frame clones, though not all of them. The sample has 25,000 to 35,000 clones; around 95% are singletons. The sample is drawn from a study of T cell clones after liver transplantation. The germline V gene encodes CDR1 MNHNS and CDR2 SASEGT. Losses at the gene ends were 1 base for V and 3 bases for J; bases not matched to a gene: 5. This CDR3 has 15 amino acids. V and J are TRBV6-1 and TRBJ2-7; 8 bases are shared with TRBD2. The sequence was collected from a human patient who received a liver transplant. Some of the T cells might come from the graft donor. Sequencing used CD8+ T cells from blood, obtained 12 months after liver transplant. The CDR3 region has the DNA TGTGCCAGCAGTGAAGAAGGGGCGGGGGGCTACGAGCAGTACTTC. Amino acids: CASSEEGAGGYEQYF.